What follows is one T cell receptor (beta chain) and its context. This CDR3 is built from 12 residues. The germline V gene has CDR1 MDHEN and CDR2 SYDVKM. J gave up 12 bases and V 8 bases, and 7 bases lay outside the gene matches. The data derive from a study of cytomegalovirus exposure and HLA in healthy donors. The PCR used 60 Vbeta and 13 Jbeta primers. Profiled with immunoSEQ multiplex PCR; TCRdb holds only in-frame clones, not every one. The repertoire consists of over 150,000 clones, with 80% occurring once and the leading ten covering 1%. The sequencing input was PBMCs. The chain uses TRBV28 and TRBJ2-1, with 10 bases matching TRBD2. The receptor comes from a woman in her fifties or sixties in good health and CMV-seropositive. CDR3 bases: TGTGCCAGCTCGGCTAGCGGGAGACCGCAGTTCTTC. Translating gives CASSASGRPQFF.